The rows below give T cell receptor beta chains drawn from one sample of a study of metastatic and nonmetastatic thyroid tumors. TCRdb re-processed the PCR reads through MiXCR. The sample records roughly 22,000 clones, over 10% being singletons. Sequences were obtained from blood. The receptors derive from a female donor with papillary thyroid cancer or a benign thyroid nodule (not recorded which). Some clones in this sample may be carry-over from other donors' samples. Both conserved end residues are part of each CDR3. A D gene is named only where the DNA matches it firmly. Not every row has a clone size; where given, it reads once, few, many or a size class.

d_gene	j_gene	v_gene	abundance	CDR3nt	CDR3aa
TRBD2	TRBJ2-7	TRBV5-1	.	TGCGCCAGCAGCTTCGGGAGCGGGAGTGACGAGCAGTACTTC	CASSFGSGSDEQYF
.	TRBJ2-1	TRBV27	many	TGTGCCAGCAGTTCAACAAGTGTGGTGAGCTCCTACAATGAGCAGTTCTTC	CASSSTSVVSSYNEQFF
TRBD2	TRBJ2-7	TRBV20-1	many	TGCAGTGCTGCATTACTAGCGAGAGGGCCTCGGGAGCAGTACTTC	CSAALLARGPREQYF
.	TRBJ2-3	TRBV7-9	many	TGTGCCAGCAGCTTTTCAGATACGCAGTATTTT	CASSFSDTQYF
TRBD1	TRBJ1-5	TRBV19	many	TGTGCCAGTAGTATCAACAGGGGGGGGAATCAGCCCCAGCATTTT	CASSINRGGNQPQHF
.	TRBJ1-4	TRBV5-6	.	TGTGCCAGCAGCCCGGTTAGGGAGAATGAAAAACTGTTTTTT	CASSPVRENEKLFF
TRBD1	TRBJ2-3	TRBV11-2	once	TGTGCCAGCAGCTTAGTGGACAGGTTGAGCACAGATACGCAGTATTTT	CASSLVDRLSTDTQYF
TRBD1	TRBJ1-1	TRBV4-1	medium-sized	TGCGCCAGCCGAAGGACAGGAAAGGGCACTGAAGCTTTCTTT	CASRRTGKGTEAFF
.	TRBJ1-1	TRBV10-1	many	TGCGCCAGCAGTGAGTCGGGCAACACTGAAGCTTTCTTT	CASSESGNTEAFF
.	TRBJ2-3	TRBV6-2/TRBV6-3	many	TGTGCCAGCGCACTCCCGGGGGACACAGATACGCAGTATTTT	CASALPGDTDTQYF
.	TRBJ1-2	TRBV29-1	many	TGCAGCGTTGGGGAGTACAACTATGGCTACACCTTC	CSVGEYNYGYTF
.	TRBJ1-2	TRBV3-1	many	TGTGCCAGCAGCCTAGGACAGTATGGCTACACCTTC	CASSLGQYGYTF
TRBD2	TRBJ2-2	TRBV12-3/TRBV12-4	many	TGTGCCAGCAGTAGGACTAGAAACACCGGGGAGCTGTTTTTT	CASSRTRNTGELFF
TRBD2	TRBJ2-1	TRBV20-1	.	TGCAGTGCTCCCCCGCGCGGCGGGAGTGTTAATGAGCAGTTCTTC	CSAPPRGGSVNEQFF
TRBD2	TRBJ2-7	TRBV6-1	many	TGTGCCAGCAAGCGGGGGGTGGAGGGGGGGCGTTTCGAGCAGTACTTC	CASKRGVEGGRFEQYF
.	TRBJ1-5	TRBV12-3/TRBV12-4	.	TGTGCCAGCAGTTTCCGTAGCAATCAGCCCCAGCATTTT	CASSFRSNQPQHF
.	TRBJ1-2	TRBV5-1	many	TGCGCCAGCAGTTCGGACAGTACCTTGGATGGCTACACCTTC	CASSSDSTLDGYTF
.	TRBJ2-1	TRBV19	many	TGTGCCAGTAGTATGAGCTCTAACTCCTACAATGAGCAGTTCTTC	CASSMSSNSYNEQFF
TRBD2	TRBJ2-1	TRBV5-8	many	TGTGCCAGCAGCTTGTCAACTAGCGGGGTCGCCTACAATGAGCAGTTCTTC	CASSLSTSGVAYNEQFF
TRBD1	TRBJ1-6	TRBV2	many	TGTGCCAGCAAGGGGGCGCGGGATAATTCACCCCTCCACTTT	CASKGARDNSPLHF
TRBD1	TRBJ2-7	TRBV7-9	.	TGTGCCAGCAGCTCGACAGGGAGCTCCTACGAGCAGTACTTC	CASSSTGSSYEQYF
TRBD2	TRBJ2-5	TRBV5-1	many	TGCGCCAGCAGCTTGGGGCTAGCGGGAGGGCAAGAGACCCAGTACTTC	CASSLGLAGGQETQYF
.	TRBJ1-5	TRBV12-3/TRBV12-4	few	TGTGCCAGCAGTTTAGAGAATCAGCCCCAGCATTTT	CASSLENQPQHF
TRBD1	TRBJ1-1	TRBV4-2	many	TGTGCCAGCAGCCAAATTGGGACAGGGGCTGAAGCTTTCTTT	CASSQIGTGAEAFF
.	TRBJ1-1	TRBV20-1	many	TGCAGTGCTAGTGAGAGCGCTGAAGCTTTCTTT	CSASESAEAFF
.	TRBJ1-2	TRBV12-3/TRBV12-4	few	TGTGCCAGCAGTTGGGGCCGGGATGGCTACACCTTC	CASSWGRDGYTF
.	TRBJ1-1	TRBV28	many	TGTGCCAGCAGCCTAACAACCCCTGCTGGGTGGGACACTGAAGCTTTCTTT	CASSLTTPAGWDTEAFF
.	TRBJ1-1	TRBV29-1	many	TGCAGCGGTGCAGGCGGGACGTCCAACACTGAAGCTTTCTTT	CSGAGGTSNTEAFF
TRBD1	TRBJ2-2	TRBV6-2/TRBV6-3	.	TGTGCCGGCAGTACAGGACAGGGGGAAACCGGGGAGCTGTTTTTT	CAGSTGQGETGELFF
.	TRBJ2-5	TRBV29-1	many	TGCAGCGTTGGGCAGGGTCGGCACGAGACCCAGTACTTC	CSVGQGRHETQYF
TRBD2	TRBJ2-3	TRBV28	many	TGTGCCAGCACGGGGGGGACGGGAGAGGTAGATACGCAGTATTTT	CASTGGTGEVDTQYF
.	TRBJ2-7	TRBV19	many	TGTGCCAGTAGACCCACCGTAGGGGCCGCCTCCTACGAGCAGTACTTC	CASRPTVGAASYEQYF
TRBD2	TRBJ2-2	TRBV11-2	many	TGTGCCAGCAGTCCACTAGCGGGAGGGCCTAGGGCCACCGGGGAGCTGTTTTTT	CASSPLAGGPRATGELFF
TRBD1	TRBJ2-6	TRBV11-2	.	TGTGCCAGCAGCAGCAAACAGGGGAGTGGGGCCAACGTCCTGACTTTC	CASSSKQGSGANVLTF
TRBD1	TRBJ1-4	TRBV28	many	TGTGCCAGCAGTTTAAGCTTTGGACAGGGAACTAATGAAAAACTGTTTTTT	CASSLSFGQGTNEKLFF
.	TRBJ2-2	TRBV6-1	many	TGTGCCAGCAGTCAAAATTCGCCCGGGGAGCTGTTTTTT	CASSQNSPGELFF
TRBD2	TRBJ2-1	TRBV4-1	medium-sized	TGCGCCAGCAGCCAAGAGGTATTAGCGGGAGGGATTGAGCAGTTCTTC	CASSQEVLAGGIEQFF
.	TRBJ2-6	TRBV12-3/TRBV12-4	few	TGTGCCAGCAGTATCAGGGGGGCAGGGGCCAACGTCCTGACTTTC	CASSIRGAGANVLTF
.	TRBJ1-2	TRBV15	many	TGTGCCACCAGCAGAGCGGGGCTATCGAACTATGGCTACACCTTC	CATSRAGLSNYGYTF
TRBD1	TRBJ2-1	TRBV29-1	many	TGCAGCGGGGGACAGGGGGCTGGGAATGAGCAGTTCTTC	CSGGQGAGNEQFF
TRBD2	TRBJ2-5	TRBV7-3	.	TGTGCCAGCAGCTGGACTAGCGGGAGTGAAGAGACCCAGTACTTC	CASSWTSGSEETQYF
.	TRBJ2-1	TRBV20-1	many	TGCAGTGCTAGAGAGTGGGGAGGGGGCCTAAACAATGAGCAGTTCTTC	CSAREWGGGLNNEQFF
TRBD2	TRBJ2-2	TRBV20-1	.	TGCAGTGCCCCAAGCGGGAGTACCGGGGAGCTGTTTTTT	CSAPSGSTGELFF
.	TRBJ2-3	TRBV6-1	many	TGTGCCAGCAGTTATATGAATACGCAGTATTTT	CASSYMNTQYF
.	TRBJ1-1	TRBV11-1	many	TGTGCCAGCAGCTCCCCGGAGGTCATCTGGGGGACTGAAGCTTTCTTT	CASSSPEVIWGTEAFF
TRBD1	TRBJ1-6	TRBV6-1	medium-sized	TGTGCCAGCAGAAAGGAGGGGGCCACCCTCCACTTT	CASRKEGATLHF